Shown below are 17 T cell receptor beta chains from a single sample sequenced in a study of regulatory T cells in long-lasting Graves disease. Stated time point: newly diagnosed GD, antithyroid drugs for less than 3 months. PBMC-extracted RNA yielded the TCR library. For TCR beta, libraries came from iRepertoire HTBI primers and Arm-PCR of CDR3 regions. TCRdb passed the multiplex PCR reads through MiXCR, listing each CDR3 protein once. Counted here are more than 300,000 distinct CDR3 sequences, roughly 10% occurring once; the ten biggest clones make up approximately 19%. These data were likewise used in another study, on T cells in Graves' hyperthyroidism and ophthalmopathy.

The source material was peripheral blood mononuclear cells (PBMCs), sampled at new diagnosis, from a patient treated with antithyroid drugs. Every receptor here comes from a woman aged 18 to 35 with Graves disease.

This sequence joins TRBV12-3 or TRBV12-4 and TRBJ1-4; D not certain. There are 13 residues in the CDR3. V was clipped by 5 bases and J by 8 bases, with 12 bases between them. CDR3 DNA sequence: TGTGCCAGCAGTCCCGCCGGTTGGGAAAAACTGTTTTTT. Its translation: CASSPAGWEKLFF.

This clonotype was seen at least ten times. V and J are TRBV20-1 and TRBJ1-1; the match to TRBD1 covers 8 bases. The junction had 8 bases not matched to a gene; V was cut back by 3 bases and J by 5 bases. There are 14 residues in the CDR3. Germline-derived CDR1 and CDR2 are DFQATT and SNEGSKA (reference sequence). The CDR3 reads CSARNLDRGTEAFF. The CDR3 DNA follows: TGCAGTGCTAGGAACCTAGACAGGGGAACTGAAGCTTTCTTT.

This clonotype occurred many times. The CDR3 region has the DNA TGTGCCAGCAGTTCAAGGGGGGTCACCGGGGAGCTGTTTTTT. This gives the protein CASSSRGVTGELFF. The V gene is TRBV27, the J gene TRBJ2-2; D possibly matches TRBD1 or TRBD2 (6 bases each). The V and J ends lost 4 bases and 4 bases respectively, with 10 bases between them. CDR3 length: 14 residues. Germline lookup yields CDR1 MNHEY and CDR2 SMNVEV (reference sequence).

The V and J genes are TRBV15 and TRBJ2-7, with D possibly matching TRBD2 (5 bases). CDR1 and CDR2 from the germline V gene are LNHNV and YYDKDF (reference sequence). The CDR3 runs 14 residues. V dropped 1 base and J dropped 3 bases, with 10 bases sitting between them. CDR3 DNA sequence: TGTGCCACCAGCAGAGGAGGCGGGTACTACGAGCAGTACGTC. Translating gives CATSRGGGYYEQYV.

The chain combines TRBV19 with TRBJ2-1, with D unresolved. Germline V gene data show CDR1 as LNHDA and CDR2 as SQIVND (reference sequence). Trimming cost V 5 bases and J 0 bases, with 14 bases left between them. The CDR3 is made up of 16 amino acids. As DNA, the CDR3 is TGTGCCAGTAGTTCCGGTCTTTCTAGCTCCTACAATGAGCAGTTCTTC. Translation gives CASSSGLSSSYNEQFF. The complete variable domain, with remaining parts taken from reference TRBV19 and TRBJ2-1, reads DGGITQSPKYLFRKEGQNVTLSCEQNLNHDAMYWYRQDPGQGLRLIYYSQIVNDFQKGDIAEGYSVSREKKESFPLTVTSAQKNPTAFYLCASSSGLSSSYNEQFFGPGTRLTVL.

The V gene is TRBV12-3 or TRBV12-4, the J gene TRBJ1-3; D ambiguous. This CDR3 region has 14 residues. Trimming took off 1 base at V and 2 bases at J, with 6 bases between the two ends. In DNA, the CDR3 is TGTGCCAGCAGTTTAGAAGTAGCTGGAAACACCATATATTTT. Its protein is CASSLEVAGNTIYF.

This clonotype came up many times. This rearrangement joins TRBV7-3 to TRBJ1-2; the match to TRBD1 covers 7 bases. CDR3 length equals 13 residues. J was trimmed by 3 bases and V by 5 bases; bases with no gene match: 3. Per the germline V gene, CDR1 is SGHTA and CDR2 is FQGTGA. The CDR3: CASSPGQDYGYTF. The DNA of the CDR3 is TGTGCCAGCAGCCCAGGACAGGACTATGGCTACACCTTC.

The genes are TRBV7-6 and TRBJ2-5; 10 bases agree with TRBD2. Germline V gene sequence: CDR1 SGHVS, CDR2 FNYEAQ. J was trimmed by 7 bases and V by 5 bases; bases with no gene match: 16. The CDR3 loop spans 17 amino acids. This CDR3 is CASSGPPEREGPGTQYF. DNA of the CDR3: TGTGCCAGCAGCGGACCCCCCGAGCGGGAGGGTCCAGGGACCCAGTACTTC.

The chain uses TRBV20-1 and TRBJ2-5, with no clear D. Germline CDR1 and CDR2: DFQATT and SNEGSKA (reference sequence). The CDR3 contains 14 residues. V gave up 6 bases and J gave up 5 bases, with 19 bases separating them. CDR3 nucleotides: TGCAGTGCCCTAGGGTCAGCTCGGGCCGAGACCCAGTACTTC. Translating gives CSALGSARAETQYF.

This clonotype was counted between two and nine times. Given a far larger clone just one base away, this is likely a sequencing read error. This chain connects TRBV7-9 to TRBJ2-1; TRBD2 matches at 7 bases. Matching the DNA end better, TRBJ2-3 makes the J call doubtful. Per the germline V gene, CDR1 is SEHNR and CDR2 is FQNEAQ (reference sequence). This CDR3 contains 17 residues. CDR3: CASSLSPRDYQADTQYF. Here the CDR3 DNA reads TGTGCCAGCAGCCTCTCCCCTCGGGACTACCAAGCGGATACGCAGTATTTT.

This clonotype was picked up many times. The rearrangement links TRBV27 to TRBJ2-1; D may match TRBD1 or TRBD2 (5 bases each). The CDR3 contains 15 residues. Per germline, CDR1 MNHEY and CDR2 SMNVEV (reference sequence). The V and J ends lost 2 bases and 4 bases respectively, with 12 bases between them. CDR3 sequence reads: CASSLAGAGYNEQFF. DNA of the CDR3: TGTGCCAGCAGTTTAGCCGGGGCAGGTTACAATGAGCAGTTCTTC.

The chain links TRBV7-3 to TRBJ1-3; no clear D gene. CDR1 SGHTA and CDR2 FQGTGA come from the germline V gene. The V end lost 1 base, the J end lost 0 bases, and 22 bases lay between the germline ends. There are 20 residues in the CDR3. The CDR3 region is CASSLMSAGREVISGNTIYF. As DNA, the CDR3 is TGTGCCAGCAGCTTAATGTCTGCGGGCAGAGAAGTCATCTCTGGAAACACCATATATTTT.

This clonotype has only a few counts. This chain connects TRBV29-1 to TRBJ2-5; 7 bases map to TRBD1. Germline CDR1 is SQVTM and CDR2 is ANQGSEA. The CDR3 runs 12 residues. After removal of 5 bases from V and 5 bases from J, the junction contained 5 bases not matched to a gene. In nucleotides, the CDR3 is TGCAGCGTTAGGGGGCCGGGGGAGACCCAGTACTTC. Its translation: CSVRGPGETQYF. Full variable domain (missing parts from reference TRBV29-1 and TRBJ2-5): SAVISQKPSRDICQRGTSLTIQCQVDSQVTMMFWYRQQPGQSLTLIATANQGSEATYESGFVIDKFPISRPNLTFSTLTVSNMSPEDSSIYLCSVRGPGETQYFGPGTRLLVL.

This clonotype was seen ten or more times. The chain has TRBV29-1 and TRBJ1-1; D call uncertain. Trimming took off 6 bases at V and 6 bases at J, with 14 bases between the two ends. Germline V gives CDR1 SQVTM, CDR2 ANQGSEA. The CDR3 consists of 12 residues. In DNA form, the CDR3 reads TGCAGCGTAGACCGATCACTCGCTGAAGCTTTCTTT. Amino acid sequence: CSVDRSLAEAFF.

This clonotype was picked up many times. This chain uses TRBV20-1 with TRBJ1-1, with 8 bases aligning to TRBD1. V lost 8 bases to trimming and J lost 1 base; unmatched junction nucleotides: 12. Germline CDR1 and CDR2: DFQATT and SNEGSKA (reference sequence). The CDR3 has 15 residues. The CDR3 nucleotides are TGCAGTACAAAACAGGGGGTTTATGCGAACACTGAAGCTTTCTTT. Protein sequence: CSTKQGVYANTEAFF.

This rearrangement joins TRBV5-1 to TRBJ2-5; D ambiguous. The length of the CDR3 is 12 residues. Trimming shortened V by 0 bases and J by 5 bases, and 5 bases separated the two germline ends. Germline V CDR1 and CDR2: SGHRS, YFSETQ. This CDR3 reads CASSLESETQYF. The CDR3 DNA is TGCGCCAGCAGCTTGGAGTCGGAGACCCAGTACTTC.

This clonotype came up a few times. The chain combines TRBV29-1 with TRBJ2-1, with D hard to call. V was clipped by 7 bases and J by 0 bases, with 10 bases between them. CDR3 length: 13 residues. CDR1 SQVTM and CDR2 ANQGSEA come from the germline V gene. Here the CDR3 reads CSANGFSYNEQFF. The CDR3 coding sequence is TGCAGCGCGAACGGATTCTCCTACAATGAGCAGTTCTTC.